The following is a TCR beta chain sequence with its context. What it binds is unknown. It was via CD45RO/CCR7/CD25/CD127/CD95/CD27 that CD4+ naive, central memory, regulatory and stem cell-like memory cells were sorted. Investigators reverse transcribed all isolated RNA, so they sequenced expressed TCRB transcripts. Some clones are missing from TCRdb's copy, which holds only in-frame ones; the method was immunoSEQ multiplex PCR. This table has approximately 280,000 clones, about 15% appearing once. The sample belongs to a study of beta chain features in type 1 diabetes. Study-level information: Sorted cells from all samples, numbering approximately 110,000,000, were examined. General study findings and limits: There was a moderate but significant shortening of TCRB CDR3s in all four CD4+ subsets of Type 1 diabetes patients.

From germline, CDR1 is MNHEY and CDR2 SMNVEV (reference sequence). CDR3 length: 14 residues. V was clipped by 3 bases and J by 2 bases, with 11 bases between them. The source of this sequence is a man aged 18 to 35 with type 1 diabetes. V gene TRBV27 combines with J gene TRBJ2-7; D is perhaps TRBD1 (6 bases). Material for sequencing was naive CD4+ T cells from blood. CDR3 protein: CASSFTDSTYEQYF. The CDR3 nucleotides are TGTGCCAGCAGTTTTACGGACAGTACCTACGAGCAGTACTTC.